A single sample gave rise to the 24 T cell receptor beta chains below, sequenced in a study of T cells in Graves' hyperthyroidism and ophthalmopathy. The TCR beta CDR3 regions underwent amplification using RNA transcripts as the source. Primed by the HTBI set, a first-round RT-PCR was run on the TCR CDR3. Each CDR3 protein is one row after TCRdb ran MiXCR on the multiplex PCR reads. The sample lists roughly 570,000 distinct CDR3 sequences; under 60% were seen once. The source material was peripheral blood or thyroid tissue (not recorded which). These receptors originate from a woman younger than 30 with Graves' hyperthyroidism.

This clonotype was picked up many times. The DNA of the CDR3 is TGTGCCAGCAGCGGCGTTTTGGGGTCGGTTGGCGATCAGCCCCAGCATTTT. The encoded protein is CASSGVLGSVGDQPQHF. This sequence joins TRBV7-9 and TRBJ1-5; D ambiguous. CDR3 length: 17 residues. V lost 5 bases to trimming and J lost 5 bases, with 22 bases between them. Germline V gene lookup returns CDR1 SEHNR and CDR2 FQNEAQ (reference sequence).

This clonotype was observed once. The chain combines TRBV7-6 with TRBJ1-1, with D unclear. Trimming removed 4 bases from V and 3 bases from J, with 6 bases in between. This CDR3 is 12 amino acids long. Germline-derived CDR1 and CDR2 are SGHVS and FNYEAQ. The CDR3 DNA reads TGTGCCAGCAGCTCCATGGACACTGAAGCTTTCTTT. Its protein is CASSSMDTEAFF.

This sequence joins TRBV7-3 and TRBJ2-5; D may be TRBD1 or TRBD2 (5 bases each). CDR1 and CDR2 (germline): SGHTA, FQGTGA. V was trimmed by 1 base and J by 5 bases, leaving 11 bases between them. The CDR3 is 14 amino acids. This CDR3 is CASSLKGSGETQYF. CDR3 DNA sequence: TGTGCCAGCAGCTTAAAGGGGTCGGGGGAGACCCAGTACTTC.

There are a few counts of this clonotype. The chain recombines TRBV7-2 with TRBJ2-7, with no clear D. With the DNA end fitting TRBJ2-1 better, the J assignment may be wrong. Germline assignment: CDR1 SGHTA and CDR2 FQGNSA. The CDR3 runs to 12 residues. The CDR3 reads CASSMHTPEQFF. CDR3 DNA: TGTGCCAGCAGCATGCATACTCCTGAGCAGTTCTTC.

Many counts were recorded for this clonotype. CDR3 amino acids: CASSLTGVGEQYF. The CDR3 DNA reads as TGTGCCAGCAGCTTAACGGGAGTGGGGGAGCAGTACTTC. The gene calls are TRBV7-3 and TRBJ2-7; perhaps TRBD2 as D (5 bases). Between the trimmed V and J ends, which lost 0 bases and 7 bases, there was a span of 10 bases. This CDR3 is built from 13 residues. The V gene's germline CDR1 is SGHTA and CDR2 FQGTGA.

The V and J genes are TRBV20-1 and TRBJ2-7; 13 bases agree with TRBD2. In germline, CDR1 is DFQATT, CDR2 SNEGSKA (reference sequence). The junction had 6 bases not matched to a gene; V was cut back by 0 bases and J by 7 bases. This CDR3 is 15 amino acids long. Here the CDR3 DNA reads TGCAGTGCTAGAGATGGACTAGCGGGAGACAATGAGCAGTACTTC. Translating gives CSARDGLAGDNEQYF.

The DNA of the CDR3 is TGTGCTAGAGATCAGGGGCTCGACACCGGGGAGCTGTTTTTT. Translated: CARDQGLDTGELFF. The V call is TRBV2, the J call TRBJ2-2; weak D call: TRBD1 (6 bases). Germline V gives CDR1 SNHLY, CDR2 FYNNEI. The CDR3 totals 14 residues.

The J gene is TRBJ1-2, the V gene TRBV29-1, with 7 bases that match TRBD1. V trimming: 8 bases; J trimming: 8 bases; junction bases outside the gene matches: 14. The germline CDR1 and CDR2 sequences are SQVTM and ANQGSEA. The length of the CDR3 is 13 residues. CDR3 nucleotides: TGCAGCCAAGGACCACAGGGGAATGGAGGCTACACCTTC. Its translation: CSQGPQGNGGYTF.

The CDR3 DNA reads TGTGCCAGCAGCTTGGGGTTCGGAATTGAAAAACTGTTTTTT. It is translated as CASSLGFGIEKLFF. The chain uses TRBV7-9 and TRBJ1-4; D is undetermined. CDR3 length: 14 residues. Germline V lookup: CDR1 SEHNR, CDR2 FQNEAQ (reference sequence). With 3 bases removed from V and 7 bases from J, the gap between germline ends came to 12 bases.

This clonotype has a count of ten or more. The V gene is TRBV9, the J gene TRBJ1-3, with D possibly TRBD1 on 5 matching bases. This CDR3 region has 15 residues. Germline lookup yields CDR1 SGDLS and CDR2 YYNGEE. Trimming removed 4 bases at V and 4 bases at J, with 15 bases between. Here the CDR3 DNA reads TGTGCCAGCAGCCCACTCCAGGGTAGCGGAAACACCATATATTTT. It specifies CASSPLQGSGNTIYF.

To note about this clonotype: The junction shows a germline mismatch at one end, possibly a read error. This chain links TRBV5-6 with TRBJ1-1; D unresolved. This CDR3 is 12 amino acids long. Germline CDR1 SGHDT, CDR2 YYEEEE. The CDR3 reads CACSGRDTEAFF. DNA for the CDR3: TGTGCCTGCAGCGGAAGGGACACTGAAGCTTTCTTT. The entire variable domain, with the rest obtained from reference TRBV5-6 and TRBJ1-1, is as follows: DAGVTQSPTHLIKTRGQQVTLRCSPKSGHDTVSWYQQALGQGPQFIFQYYEEEERQRGNFPDRFSGHQFPNYSSELNVNALLLGDSALYLCACSGRDTEAFFGQGTRLTVV.

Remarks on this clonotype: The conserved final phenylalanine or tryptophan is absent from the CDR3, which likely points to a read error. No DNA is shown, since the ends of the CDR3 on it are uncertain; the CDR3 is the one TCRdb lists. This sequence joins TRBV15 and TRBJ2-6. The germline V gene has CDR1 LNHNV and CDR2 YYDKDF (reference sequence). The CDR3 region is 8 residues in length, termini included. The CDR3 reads CATSKSTS.

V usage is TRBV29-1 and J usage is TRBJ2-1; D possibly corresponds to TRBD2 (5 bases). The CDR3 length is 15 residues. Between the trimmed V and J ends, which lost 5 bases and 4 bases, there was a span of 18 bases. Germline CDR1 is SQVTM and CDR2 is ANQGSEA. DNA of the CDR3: TGCAGCGTTCGCGAAGGAGGAAAGGTTTACAATGAGCAGTTCTTC. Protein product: CSVREGGKVYNEQFF.

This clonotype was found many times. The CDR3 loop is CASSHPGQADAYTF. The CDR3 DNA sequence: TGCGCCAGCAGCCACCCCGGACAGGCCGATGCCTACACCTTC. V gene TRBV4-1 combines with J gene TRBJ1-2, with 7 nucleotides matching TRBD1. There are 14 residues in the CDR3. V lost 3 bases, J lost 10 bases, and 11 bases stayed unmatched. The germline V gene has CDR1 MGHRA and CDR2 YSYEKL.

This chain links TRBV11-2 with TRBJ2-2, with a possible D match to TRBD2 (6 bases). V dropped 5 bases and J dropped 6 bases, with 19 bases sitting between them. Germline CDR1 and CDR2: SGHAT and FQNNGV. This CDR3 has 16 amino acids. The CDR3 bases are TGTGCCAGCAGCCCTCGGGACCTAGCGATTTCCGGGGAGCTGTTTTTT. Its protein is CASSPRDLAISGELFF.

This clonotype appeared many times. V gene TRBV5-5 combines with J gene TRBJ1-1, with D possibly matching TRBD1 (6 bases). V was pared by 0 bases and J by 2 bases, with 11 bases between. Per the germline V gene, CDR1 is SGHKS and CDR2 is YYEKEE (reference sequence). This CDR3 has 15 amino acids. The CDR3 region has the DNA TGTGCCAGCAGCTTGGGGAGGGGGATTAACACTGAAGCTTTCTTT. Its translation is CASSLGRGINTEAFF.

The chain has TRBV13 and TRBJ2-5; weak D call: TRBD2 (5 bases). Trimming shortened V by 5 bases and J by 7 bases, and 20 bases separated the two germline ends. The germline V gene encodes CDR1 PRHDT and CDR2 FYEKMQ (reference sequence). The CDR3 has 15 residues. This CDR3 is CASSPGRASDGTQYF. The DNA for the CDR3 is TGTGCCAGCAGCCCGGGGAGAGCGTCTGATGGGACCCAGTACTTC.

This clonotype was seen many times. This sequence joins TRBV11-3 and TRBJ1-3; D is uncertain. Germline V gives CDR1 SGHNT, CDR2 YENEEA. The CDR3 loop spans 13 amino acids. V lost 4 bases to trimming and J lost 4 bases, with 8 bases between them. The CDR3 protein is CASSSDNGNTIYF. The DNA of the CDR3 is TGTGCCAGCAGCTCCGATAACGGAAACACCATATATTTT.

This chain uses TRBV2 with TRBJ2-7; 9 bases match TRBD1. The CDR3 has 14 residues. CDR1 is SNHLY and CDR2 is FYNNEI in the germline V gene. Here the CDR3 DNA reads TGTGCTAGAGATCACAGGGGGCTGATCTACGAGCAGTACTTC. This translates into CARDHRGLIYEQYF.

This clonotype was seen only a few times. The CDR3 reads CATSWGGSQNEQFF. The CDR3 coding sequence is TGTGCCACCAGCTGGGGCGGGAGCCAGAATGAGCAGTTCTTC. The chain joins TRBV24-1 to TRBJ2-1, with TRBD2 identical over 7 bases. Germline values: CDR1 KGHDR, CDR2 SFDVKD. Unmatched junction bases numbered 9, after V lost 7 bases and J lost 7 bases. CDR3 length: 14 amino acids.

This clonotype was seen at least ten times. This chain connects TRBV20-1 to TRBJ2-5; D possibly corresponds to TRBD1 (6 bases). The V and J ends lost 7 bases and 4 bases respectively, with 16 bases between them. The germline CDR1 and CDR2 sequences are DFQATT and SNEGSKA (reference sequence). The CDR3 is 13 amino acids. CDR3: CSVTTGYSETQYF. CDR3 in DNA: TGCAGTGTCACGACAGGTTATTCAGAGACCCAGTACTTC.

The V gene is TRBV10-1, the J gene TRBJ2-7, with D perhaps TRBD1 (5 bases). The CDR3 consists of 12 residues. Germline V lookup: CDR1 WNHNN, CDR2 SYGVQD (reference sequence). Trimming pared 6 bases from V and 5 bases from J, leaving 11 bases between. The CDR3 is CASRGRGHEQYF. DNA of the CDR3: TGCGCCAGCAGGGGGCGCGGTCACGAGCAGTACTTC.

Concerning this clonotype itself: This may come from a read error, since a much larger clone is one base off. CDR3 sequence (DNA): TGTGCCAGCAGTGACCCCACACGGGACAGTGAGTACGAGCAGTACTTC. Translation gives CASSDPTRDSEYEQYF. The chain is built from TRBV6-1 and TRBJ2-7; TRBD1 agrees at 7 bases. Germline CDR1 is MNHNS and CDR2 is SASEGT. Germline trimming cut 3 bases from V and 4 bases from J; bases unmatched to any gene: 12. The CDR3 runs 16 residues.

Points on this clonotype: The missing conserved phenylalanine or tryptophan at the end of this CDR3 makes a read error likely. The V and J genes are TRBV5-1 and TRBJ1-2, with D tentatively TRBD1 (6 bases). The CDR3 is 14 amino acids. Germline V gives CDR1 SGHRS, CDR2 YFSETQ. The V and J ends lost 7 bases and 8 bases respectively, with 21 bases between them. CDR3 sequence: CASHTTTGLEGYTS. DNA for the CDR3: TGCGCCAGCCATACAACGACAGGCTTAGAAGGCTACACCTCC.